Each of the 28 T cell receptor beta chains below was sequenced from the same sample in a study of CD8+ T cells in alopecia areata. Following RNA extraction, reverse transcription yielded cDNA that acted as the sequencing template. The data were produced by immunoSEQ multiplex PCR, yet TCRdb's version contains in-frame clones alone and is incomplete. Of 140,000 or so clones in the sample, approximately 50% are singletons; the top ten hold around 1%. Material: CD4+ T cells sorted from blood, obtained at week 0. The receptors originated from a human donor with alopecia areata.

The chain couples TRBV29-1 to TRBJ1-1; the D is unclear. The CDR3 extends over 14 amino acids. Trimming removed 4 bases from V and 0 bases from J, with 12 bases in between. Germline CDR1 SQVTM, CDR2 ANQGSEA. In DNA, the CDR3 is TGCAGCGTTGTTGGCAGCACTATGAACACTGAAGCTTTCTTT. It specifies CSVVGSTMNTEAFF.

The chain uses TRBV7-3 and TRBJ2-3; 7 bases are shared with TRBD2. From germline, CDR1 is SGHTA and CDR2 FQGTGA. Losses at the gene ends were 7 bases for V and 2 bases for J; bases not matched to a gene: 9. This CDR3 spans 15 amino acids. CDR3 sequence reads: CASKSRGVDTDTQYF. Here the CDR3 DNA reads TGTGCCAGCAAGAGTCGGGGGGTGGACACAGATACGCAGTATTTT.

This chain connects TRBV7-2 to TRBJ2-3, with 11 bases matching TRBD2. Trimming removed 0 bases from V and 3 bases from J; junction bases left unmatched: 5. The CDR3 spans 17 residues. Germline V gene data show CDR1 as SGHTA and CDR2 as FQGNSA. The CDR3 region is CASSLAAASGRTDTQYF. CDR3 sequence (DNA): TGTGCCAGCAGCTTAGCGGCGGCTAGCGGGAGGACAGATACGCAGTATTTT.

The table lists this clone with a few counts. This rearrangement joins TRBV29-1 to TRBJ2-1, with D unresolved. The CDR3 runs to 12 residues. Germline-derived CDR1 and CDR2 are SQVTM and ANQGSEA. Trimming cost V 4 bases and J 9 bases, with 13 bases left between them. The CDR3 here is CSVAPRTIEQFF. CDR3 bases: TGCAGCGTTGCCCCGCGGACGATTGAGCAGTTCTTC.

The chain links TRBV4-3 to TRBJ2-3; a weak D match, TRBD2 (5 bases). V was shortened by 0 bases and J by 6 bases, with 7 bases between the two germline ends. Germline CDR1 and CDR2: LGHNA and YSLEER. The CDR3 sequence is 13 residues long. In DNA, the CDR3 is TGCGCCAGCAGCCAAGATAGGGAGGATACGCAGTATTTT. Translating gives CASSQDREDTQYF.

In this sample, this clone turned up once. The chain combines TRBV19 with TRBJ2-1; no clear D. The CDR3 has 15 amino acids. With 7 bases removed from V and 1 base from J, the gap between germline ends came to 14 bases. The germline CDR1 and CDR2 sequences are LNHDA and SQIVND (reference sequence). The CDR3 reads CASMPRVRSYNEQFF. In DNA form, the CDR3 reads TGTGCCAGTATGCCCCGGGTTAGATCCTACAATGAGCAGTTCTTC.

V and J are TRBV5-5 and TRBJ2-5; TRBD2 matches at 8 bases. The germline CDR1 and CDR2 sequences are SGHKS and YYEKEE (reference sequence). V was clipped by 5 bases and J by 9 bases; unmatched bases: 9. The CDR3 consists of 13 residues. For the CDR3, the DNA is TGTGCCAGCAGGCGGGAGGCACCGGGGCCCCAGTACTTC. This gives the protein CASRREAPGPQYF.

This clone was seen only a few times. The CDR3, as DNA: TGCAGCGTTGAGGGCGGGAGGACAGGGAAGACCCAGTACTTC. It is translated as CSVEGGRTGKTQYF. The chain is built from TRBV29-1 and TRBJ2-5; D could derive from TRBD1 or TRBD2 (8 bases each). Per the germline V gene, CDR1 is SQVTM and CDR2 is ANQGSEA. V was pared by 3 bases and J by 6 bases, with 17 bases between. The CDR3 spans 14 residues.

The chain couples TRBV7-9 to TRBJ2-7, with D perhaps given as TRBD1 or TRBD2 (5 bases each). The CDR3 consists of 14 residues. The V gene's germline CDR1 is SEHNR and CDR2 FQNEAQ (reference sequence). V was cut by 5 bases and J by 3 bases, with 14 bases left in between. This CDR3 reads CASSPRDAGYEQYF. In nucleotides, the CDR3 is TGTGCCAGCAGCCCACGGGACGCTGGCTACGAGCAGTACTTC.

This rearrangement joins TRBV2 to TRBJ1-2; the D is unclear. This CDR3 spans 13 amino acids. Trimming took off 4 bases at V and 4 bases at J, with 10 bases between the two ends. The germline CDR1 and CDR2 sequences are SNHLY and FYNNEI. CDR3 sequence (DNA): TGTGCCAGCAGTGTGGGAGCCGGCTATGGCTACACCTTC. Its translation is CASSVGAGYGYTF.

The sample holds one count of this clone. The V gene is TRBV19, the J gene TRBJ2-7; D gene ambiguous. The CDR3 runs to 12 residues. Trimming took off 5 bases at V and 3 bases at J, with 8 bases between the two ends. Germline V gene lookup returns CDR1 LNHDA and CDR2 SQIVND (reference sequence). CDR3: CASSARNYEQYF. The CDR3 DNA sequence: TGTGCCAGTAGTGCCAGAAACTACGAGCAGTACTTC.

The rearrangement joins TRBV20-1 to TRBJ1-1; D call uncertain. V lost 0 bases and J 14 bases, leaving 4 bases between the germline ends. The CDR3 length is 8 residues. Germline CDR1 reads DFQATT; CDR2 reads SNEGSKA (reference sequence). CDR3: CSAREPFF. The CDR3 DNA is TGCAGTGCTAGAGAGCCCTTCTTT.

The chain couples TRBV29-1 to TRBJ2-3; D is ambiguous. CDR3 length: 15 amino acids. V dropped 6 bases and J dropped 2 bases, with 18 bases sitting between them. Germline V gene lookup returns CDR1 SQVTM and CDR2 ANQGSEA. The CDR3 loop reads CSVIGVTDSTDTQYF. The CDR3 bases are TGCAGCGTCATTGGTGTAACCGACTCCACAGATACGCAGTATTTT.

The gene calls are TRBV2 and TRBJ1-2, with unresolved D. This CDR3 contains 12 residues. Trimming removed 4 bases at V and 6 bases at J, with 9 bases between. The germline V gene encodes CDR1 SNHLY and CDR2 FYNNEI. CDR3 nucleotides: TGTGCCAGCAGTGTCGCGGAGAATGGCTACACCTTC. It codes for CASSVAENGYTF.

This clone was observed a few times. The chain recombines TRBV6-1 with TRBJ2-7; TRBD2 matches 7 bases. Germline assignment: CDR1 MNHNS and CDR2 SASEGT. Trimming took 6 bases from V and 6 from J; bases not matched to a gene: 11. The CDR3 runs to 14 residues. The chain's CDR3 is CASSLAEQSSEQYF. The CDR3 DNA reads TGTGCCAGCAGCCTAGCGGAACAATCGAGCGAGCAGTACTTC.

V gene TRBV11-2 combines with J gene TRBJ1-1; D possibly corresponds to TRBD1 (6 bases). Deletions cut 4 bases from V and 0 bases from J, with 12 bases between. The CDR3 covers 15 residues. Germline CDR1 reads SGHAT; CDR2 reads FQNNGV. The CDR3 loop reads CASSSRGGMNTEAFF. The CDR3 DNA sequence: TGTGCCAGCAGCTCCCGCGGGGGCATGAACACTGAAGCTTTCTTT.

V usage is TRBV2 and J usage is TRBJ2-1; 13 bases align to TRBD2. Germline lookup yields CDR1 SNHLY and CDR2 FYNNEI. This CDR3 has 18 amino acids. V shed 6 bases and J 7 bases; nucleotides not matched to a gene: 15. The CDR3 protein is CASRREIGTSGKINEQFF. In DNA, the CDR3 is TGTGCCAGCAGGAGGGAGATAGGGACTAGCGGGAAAATTAATGAGCAGTTCTTC.

The chain recombines TRBV18 with TRBJ2-1; TRBD2 matches 13 bases. The V gene's germline CDR1 is KGHSH and CDR2 LQKENI. The ends lost 2 bases at V and 8 bases at J; junction bases unmatched: 3. The CDR3 covers 15 residues. The CDR3 reads CASSPTSGRAHEQFF. CDR3 coding DNA: TGTGCCAGCTCACCAACTAGCGGGAGGGCCCATGAGCAGTTCTTC. Variable domain in full (rest from reference TRBV18 and TRBJ2-1): NAGVMQNPRHLVRRRGQEARLRCSPMKGHSHVYWYRQLPEEGLKFMVYLQKENIIDESGMPKERFSAEFPKEGPSILRIQQVVRGDSAAYFCASSPTSGRAHEQFFGPGTRLTVL.

This clone has a single count. The V and J genes are TRBV6-5 and TRBJ2-7, with 10 bases lining up with TRBD2. The CDR3 runs to 15 residues. The trim removed 7 bases at V and 1 base at J, leaving 7 bases unmatched. Germline values: CDR1 MNHEY, CDR2 SVGAGI. The CDR3 loop reads CASTQKAGGSYEQYF. The CDR3 DNA reads TGTGCCAGCACCCAAAAAGCGGGAGGGTCCTACGAGCAGTACTTC.

The genes are TRBV11-1 and TRBJ2-4; possibly TRBD2 for D (6 bases). Germline CDR1 and CDR2: SGHAT and FQDESV (reference sequence). Trimming took 3 bases from V and 0 from J, leaving 9 bases between them. The CDR3 loop spans 15 amino acids. The CDR3 DNA is TGTGCCAGCAGCTTCGCCGGGGGAGCCAAAAACATTCAGTACTTC. This gives the protein CASSFAGGAKNIQYF.

The chain combines TRBV19 with TRBJ2-4; tentatively, D is TRBD1 (6 bases). This CDR3 contains 17 residues. V was cut by 5 bases and J by 0 bases, with 17 bases left in between. Germline CDR1 LNHDA, CDR2 SQIVND (reference sequence). CDR3 in amino acids: CASSLTDRLLAKNIQYF. CDR3 in DNA: TGTGCCAGTAGTCTGACTGACAGGCTACTAGCCAAAAACATTCAGTACTTC.

The V and J genes are TRBV7-9 and TRBJ1-1; the D gene is possibly TRBD1 (5 bases). The CDR3 sequence is 14 residues long. From germline, CDR1 is SEHNR and CDR2 FQNEAQ (reference sequence). V was cut by 4 bases and J by 3 bases, with 12 bases left in between. As DNA, the CDR3 is TGTGCCAGCAGCTCGTCCCAGGGAGACACTGAAGCTTTCTTT. Translated, it gives CASSSSQGDTEAFF.

The V call is TRBV19, the J call TRBJ2-1; D remains ambiguous. Germline CDR1 and CDR2: LNHDA and SQIVND (reference sequence). The length of the CDR3 is 11 residues. Trimming removed 3 bases at V and 13 bases at J, with 10 bases between. Written as DNA, the CDR3 is TGTGCCAGTAGTATGGAGACATCCCAGTTCTTC. Translation gives CASSMETSQFF.

The chain employs TRBV30 and TRBJ2-5, with D perhaps given as TRBD1 or TRBD2 (5 bases each). The V end lost 3 bases, the J end lost 4 bases, and 15 bases lay between the germline ends. Germline assignment: CDR1 GTSNPN and CDR2 SVGIG (reference sequence). The CDR3 spans 14 residues. The CDR3 region is CAWSTGTQGETQYF. The CDR3 DNA follows: TGTGCCTGGAGCACCGGGACCCAAGGAGAGACCCAGTACTTC.

The chain joins TRBV19 to TRBJ2-5; weak D call: TRBD1 (6 bases). This CDR3 is 12 amino acids long. V was pared by 6 bases and J by 5 bases, with 10 bases between. Per germline, CDR1 LNHDA and CDR2 SQIVND (reference sequence). CDR3 in amino acids: CASSHRVETQYF. DNA for the CDR3: TGTGCCAGTAGCCACAGGGTGGAGACCCAGTACTTC. Drawing the rest from reference TRBV19 and TRBJ2-5, the complete variable domain is DGGITQSPKYLFRKEGQNVTLSCEQNLNHDAMYWYRQDPGQGLRLIYYSQIVNDFQKGDIAEGYSVSREKKESFPLTVTSAQKNPTAFYLCASSHRVETQYFGPGTRLLVL.

As concerns this clone: The junction departs from germline at one end; a sequencing error may be responsible. The sample contains more than one DNA sequence encoding this CDR3. The rearrangement joins TRBV29-1 to TRBJ2-3; D could derive from TRBD1 or TRBD2 (5 bases each). The CDR3 consists of 11 residues. CDR1 SQVTM and CDR2 ANQGSEA come from the germline V gene. For the CDR3, the DNA is TGCAGCGTCGAAGAGGGGGATACGCAGTATTTT. Amino acid sequence: CSVEEGDTQYF.

This clone was found a few times. This chain joins TRBV7-2 and TRBJ2-3, with TRBD2 matching 9 bases. V lost 2 bases and J lost 0; bases outside the gene matches: 9. This CDR3 contains 18 residues. Germline CDR1 SGHTA, CDR2 FQGNSA. CDR3 nucleotides: TGTGCCAGCAGCTTAAAGGCTAGCGGGGCAACTAGCACAGATACGCAGTATTTT. Protein product: CASSLKASGATSTDTQYF.

This clone was seen a handful of times. This rearrangement joins TRBV29-1 to TRBJ1-2, with D possibly being TRBD1 (5 bases). Germline-derived CDR1 and CDR2 are SQVTM and ANQGSEA. V lost 0 bases, J lost 0 bases, and 11 bases lay in between. The CDR3 spans 15 residues. CDR3 region: CSVEDRGAANYGYTF. For the CDR3, the DNA is TGCAGCGTTGAAGATCGAGGGGCGGCTAACTATGGCTACACCTTC.